These 20 T cell receptor beta chains were all obtained from the same sample, sequenced in a study of CD8+ T cells in alopecia areata. The treatment here: oral pan-JAK inhibitor, 5-10 mg twice daily. Reverse transcribed after extraction, RNA yielded cDNA as the sequencing template. Measured with immunoSEQ multiplex PCR; TCRdb has only the in-frame clones, and not every one. The data show approximately 220,000 clones, under 40% seen once. This specimen consisted of CD4+ T cells sorted from blood, obtained at approximately week 34, from a patient treated with tofacitinib. These receptors all stem from a human donor with alopecia areata.

The gene calls are TRBV7-9 and TRBJ2-5; 11 bases map to TRBD2. The germline V gene has CDR1 SEHNR and CDR2 FQNEAQ (reference sequence). The ends lost 4 bases at V and 4 bases at J; junction bases unmatched: 2. The CDR3 has 14 amino acids. This CDR3 reads CASSYTSGGETQYF. CDR3 coding DNA: TGTGCCAGCAGCTACACTAGCGGGGGAGAGACCCAGTACTTC.

This clone appeared a few times. A much larger clone lies one base from this, so it may be a read error. The sample contains more than one DNA sequence encoding this CDR3. The chain employs TRBV7-3 and TRBJ1-1, with D possibly TRBD1 on 5 matching bases. From germline, CDR1 is SGHTA and CDR2 FQGTGA. Between the trimmed V and J ends, which lost 5 bases and 1 base, there was a span of 8 bases. CDR3 length: 13 residues. Here the CDR3 reads CASSLGQNTEAFF. CDR3 coding DNA: TGTGCCAGCAGCCTTGGACAGAACACTGAAGCTTTCTTT.

This clone came up a few times. The chain couples TRBV6-6 to TRBJ1-2; D is possibly TRBD1 (5 bases). The CDR3 length is 12 residues. The germline V gene encodes CDR1 MNHNY and CDR2 SVGAGI (reference sequence). V was clipped by 6 bases and J by 1 base, with 6 bases between them. The CDR3 sequence is CASRGDNYGYTF. The CDR3 DNA sequence: TGTGCCAGCAGGGGGGATAACTATGGCTACACCTTC.

The chain joins TRBV14 to TRBJ1-2; 7 bases match TRBD1. Germline loops: CDR1 SGHDN, CDR2 FVKESK. The length of the CDR3 is 14 residues. The V and J ends lost 5 bases and 8 bases, in that order; junction bases with no gene match: 11. The CDR3 here is CASSASGRGHGYTF. CDR3 DNA: TGTGCCAGCAGCGCAAGTGGAAGGGGGCACGGCTACACCTTC.

The chain uses TRBV6-1 and TRBJ1-3, with D possibly TRBD1 on 6 matching bases. The V end lost 8 bases, the J end lost 3 bases, and 11 bases lay between the germline ends. There are 13 residues in the CDR3. The germline CDR1 and CDR2 sequences are MNHNS and SASEGT. The CDR3 sequence: CASAGGFGNTIYF. The CDR3 bases are TGTGCCAGCGCGGGGGGCTTTGGAAACACCATATATTTT.

The chain combines TRBV5-1 with TRBJ1-1; no definite D call. The CDR3 spans 16 residues. V was cut by 0 bases and J by 2 bases, with 14 bases left in between. Germline V gene data show CDR1 as SGHRS and CDR2 as YFSETQ. Written as DNA, the CDR3 is TGCGCCAGCAGCTTGGTAGCTGCAGGAGCAAACACTGAAGCTTTCTTT. The encoded protein is CASSLVAAGANTEAFF.

There are a few counts of this clone. The rearrangement links TRBV10-3 to TRBJ2-7, with 11 bases that match TRBD1. The germline V gene encodes CDR1 ENHRY and CDR2 SYGVKD. The CDR3 covers 14 residues. V dropped 7 bases and J dropped 2; count of bases not matched to a gene: 4. CDR3 region: CAIKGTGGTYEQYF. In DNA form, the CDR3 reads TGTGCCATCAAAGGGACAGGGGGGACCTACGAGCAGTACTTC.

Regarding this clone: Germline and junction disagree at one end, which may indicate a read error. This chain connects TRBV4-1 to TRBJ1-4; D ambiguous. CDR3 size: 14 residues. Germline lookup yields CDR1 MGHRA and CDR2 YSYEKL. CDR3 sequence reads: CASSQGSKKEKLFF. In nucleotides, the CDR3 is TGTGCCAGCAGCCAAGGCTCAAAGAAGGAAAAACTGTTTTTT.

Many counts were recorded for this clone. This chain connects TRBV4-2 to TRBJ2-7; D is undetermined. V lost 1 base, J lost 3 bases, and 13 bases lay in between. Germline V CDR1 and CDR2: LGHNA, YNFKEQ. This CDR3 region has 15 residues. The CDR3 is CASSQGTDGNYEQYF. The CDR3 DNA reads TGTGCCAGCAGCCAAGGTACGGACGGAAACTACGAGCAGTACTTC.

V usage is TRBV11-2 and J usage is TRBJ2-7; 11 bases fit TRBD2. The length of the CDR3 is 15 residues. Germline loops: CDR1 SGHAT, CDR2 FQNNGV. The J segment lost 7 bases and the V segment lost 5 bases, leaving 10 bases of the junction unmatched. CDR3 nucleotide sequence: TGTGCCAGCAGCCGGGGTAGCGGGAGGGCCGGGGAGCAGTACTTC. Protein sequence: CASSRGSGRAGEQYF.

The chain joins TRBV7-8 to TRBJ2-7; either TRBD1 or TRBD2 may fit D (5 bases each). The CDR3 runs to 14 residues. Trimming removed 4 bases at V and 0 bases at J, with 10 bases between. In germline, CDR1 is SGHVS, CDR2 FQNEAQ. CDR3 sequence (DNA): TGTGCCAGCAGCTCTCTCGGGACCTCCTACGAGCAGTACTTC. This encodes CASSSLGTSYEQYF.

In its sample, this clone was seen a few times. The chain links TRBV6-1 to TRBJ1-5; 9 nucleotides agree with TRBD1. The length of the CDR3 is 16 residues. Germline values: CDR1 MNHNS, CDR2 SASEGT. The trim removed 4 bases at V and 0 bases at J, leaving 4 bases unmatched. CDR3 coding DNA: TGTGCCAGCAGTGGAACAGGGGGCCGTAGCAATCAGCCCCAGCATTTT. Amino acids: CASSGTGGRSNQPQHF.

The genes are TRBV12-5 and TRBJ2-7; a weak D match, TRBD1 (6 bases). The CDR3 has 17 residues. The V gene lost 5 bases and the J gene lost 2 bases, with 22 bases spanning the gap. CDR1 is LGHNT, CDR2 FRNRAP, per germline. CDR3 in amino acids: CASGPGRRTALTYEQYF. The CDR3 nucleotides are TGTGCTAGTGGTCCGGGTCGTCGGACAGCTCTTACCTACGAGCAGTACTTC. Filled out from reference TRBV12-5 and TRBJ2-7, the complete variable domain reads DARVTQTPRHKVTEMGQEVTMRCQPILGHNTVFWYRQTMMQGLELLAYFRNRAPLDDSGMPKDRFSAEMPDATLATLKIQPSEPRDSAVYFCASGPGRRTALTYEQYFGPGTRLTVT.

This clone has only a few counts. The chain employs TRBV7-9 and TRBJ1-1; D remains unclear. Trimming shortened V by 8 bases and J by 2 bases, and 18 bases separated the two germline ends. There are 15 residues in the CDR3. Per germline, CDR1 SEHNR and CDR2 FQNEAQ (reference sequence). The CDR3 is CASLKGGSQNTEAFF. CDR3 nucleotides: TGTGCCAGCCTAAAGGGAGGCAGCCAAAACACTGAAGCTTTCTTT.

The chain joins TRBV4-1 to TRBJ1-1; D perhaps matches TRBD1 (5 bases). In germline, CDR1 is MGHRA, CDR2 YSYEKL. This CDR3 spans 13 amino acids. Deletions cut 0 bases from V and 11 bases from J, with 13 bases between. The CDR3 sequence: CASSQDGRGRAFF. The DNA of the CDR3 is TGCGCCAGCAGCCAAGATGGACGGGGGAGGGCTTTCTTT.

This clone was seen a few times. The gene calls are TRBV29-1 and TRBJ2-7; D is uncertain. CDR1 and CDR2 (germline): SQVTM, ANQGSEA. Trimming removed 4 bases from V and 3 bases from J, with 7 bases in between. This CDR3 contains 11 residues. The CDR3 DNA reads as TGCAGCGTTGGTTCAGGCTACGAGCAGTACTTC. Translated: CSVGSGYEQYF.

The chain joins TRBV5-1 to TRBJ2-2; D not resolved. From germline, CDR1 is SGHRS and CDR2 YFSETQ. The length of the CDR3 is 15 residues. V was trimmed by 5 bases and J by 6 bases, leaving 17 bases between them. The CDR3 DNA sequence: TGCGCCAGCAGACCCCTCCCTACCGTCGCCGGGGAGCTGTTTTTT. Its protein product is CASRPLPTVAGELFF. Full variable domain (missing parts from reference TRBV5-1 and TRBJ2-2): KAGVTQTPRYLIKTRGQQVTLSCSPISGHRSVSWYQQTPGQGLQFLFEYFSETQRNKGNFPGRFSGRQFSNSRSEMNVSTLELGDSALYLCASRPLPTVAGELFFGEGSRLTVL.

The rearrangement links TRBV15 to TRBJ2-5, with 9 bases that match TRBD1. Germline V gene sequence: CDR1 LNHNV, CDR2 YYDKDF (reference sequence). The trim removed 0 bases at V and 7 bases at J, leaving 6 bases unmatched. The CDR3 runs 15 residues. The CDR3 here is CATSRDRDRAATQYF. CDR3 nucleotide sequence: TGTGCCACCAGCAGAGATCGGGACAGGGCAGCGACCCAGTACTTC. The whole variable domain, filled in from reference TRBV15 and TRBJ2-5, reads DAMVIQNPRYQVTQFGKPVTLSCSQTLNHNVMYWYQQKSSQAPKLLFHYYDKDFNNEADTPDNFQSRRPNTSFCFLDIRSPGLGDTAMYLCATSRDRDRAATQYFGPGTRLLVL.

The J gene is TRBJ2-3, the V gene TRBV9; no firm D call. Germline CDR1 SGDLS, CDR2 YYNGEE. The ends were cut back, 2 bases at V and 4 bases at J, with 8 bases in the middle. The CDR3 covers 13 residues. CDR3 amino acids: CASSVYSPDTQYF. The CDR3, as DNA: TGTGCCAGCAGCGTTTACTCCCCAGATACGCAGTATTTT. The full variable domain, in which reference TRBV9 and TRBJ2-3 provide the parts outside the CDR3, is DSGVTQTPKHLITATGQRVTLRCSPRSGDLSVYWYQQSLDQGLQFLIQYYNGEERAKGNILERFSAQQFPDLHSELNLSSLELGDSALYFCASSVYSPDTQYFGPGTRLTVL.

This clone has only a few counts. The chain is built from TRBV11-3 and TRBJ2-1, with a weak D call TRBD2 (6 bases). V was cut by 4 bases and J by 9 bases, with 25 bases left in between. CDR3 size: 17 residues. The V gene's germline CDR1 is SGHNT and CDR2 YENEEA. The CDR3 here is CASSSSWGQGGMGEQFF. The CDR3 nucleotides read TGTGCCAGCAGCTCTTCGTGGGGCCAGGGAGGCATGGGTGAGCAGTTCTTC.